These T cell receptor beta chains were read from a single sample in a study of blood T cell repertoires in COVID-19. Clones were sequenced by immunoSEQ multiplex PCR, and TCRdb holds only the in-frame ones, with some missing. The sample consists of roughly 120,000 clones, roughly 80% of them appearing once. The sample consisted of peripheral blood. Receptors originate from a man aged 45-65 years with acute or convalescent COVID-19. Both conserved end residues are trimmed from each CDR3. A D gene is named only where the DNA matches it firmly.

D: TRBD1; V: TRBV2; J: TRBJ2-5; CDR3: ASTPGTGGRGTQY
D: .; V: TRBV7-9; J: TRBJ1-1; CDR3: ASSLMGHEAF
D: .; V: TRBV19; J: TRBJ2-3; CDR3: ASSFGGKETDTQY
D: .; V: TRBV6-6; J: TRBJ1-5; CDR3: ASTPEWNQPQH
D: .; V: TRBV15; J: TRBJ2-5; CDR3: ATSRIQGPETQY
D: .; V: TRBV5-6; J: TRBJ1-5; CDR3: ASSLGNRFKGNQPQH
D: TRBD2; V: TRBV28; J: TRBJ2-1; CDR3: ASSLPSSSGRLGNEQF
D: .; V: TRBV27; J: TRBJ1-1; CDR3: ASHSGDTEAF
D: TRBD2; V: TRBV5-1; J: TRBJ2-4; CDR3: ASSSSGLARNIQY
D: TRBD2; V: TRBV5-6; J: TRBJ2-1; CDR3: ASSLVAGVVREQF
D: .; V: TRBV7-8; J: TRBJ1-2; CDR3: ASSLVAGAANYGYT
D: .; V: TRBV9; J: TRBJ1-3; CDR3: ASSVDPPSSGNTIY
D: TRBD1; V: TRBV6-2/TRBV6-3; J: TRBJ2-7; CDR3: ASSPPGQMY
D: .; V: TRBV6-2/TRBV6-3; J: TRBJ2-1; CDR3: ASSLGGTSYNEQF
D: .; V: TRBV14; J: TRBJ2-5; CDR3: ASSQIGETQY
D: TRBD1; V: TRBV2; J: TRBJ1-2; CDR3: ASSYVPGTGTRGYT
D: TRBD2; V: TRBV4-2; J: TRBJ2-2; CDR3: ASAKREAGATGELF
D: TRBD1; V: TRBV9; J: TRBJ1-1; CDR3: ASSASGQGAGWTEAF
D: TRBD1; V: TRBV12-3/TRBV12-4; J: TRBJ1-4; CDR3: ASAGQANEKLF
D: TRBD2; V: TRBV5-1; J: TRBJ2-5; CDR3: ASSPGTSGDRTQY
D: .; V: TRBV11-1; J: TRBJ1-3; CDR3: ASSLHRAGNTIY
D: .; V: TRBV7-9; J: TRBJ2-7; CDR3: ASSLTGIPYEQY
D: .; V: TRBV2; J: TRBJ2-1; CDR3: ASSRRLDLIRFNEQF
D: TRBD1; V: TRBV2; J: TRBJ1-5; CDR3: ASRIGTENSNQPQH
D: .; V: TRBV20-1; J: TRBJ1-1; CDR3: SASQVLNTEAF
D: TRBD2; V: TRBV7-3; J: TRBJ2-1; CDR3: ASSLTAGGEQF
D: TRBD2; V: TRBV4-1; J: TRBJ2-1; CDR3: ASSLIAGEYNEQF
D: .; V: TRBV15; J: TRBJ2-7; CDR3: ATSRPGTYYEQY
D: .; V: TRBV2; J: TRBJ2-2; CDR3: ASSEAVNTGELF
D: .; V: TRBV5-1; J: TRBJ2-3; CDR3: ASGPGNVGGPDTQY
D: TRBD1; V: TRBV24-1; J: TRBJ2-7; CDR3: ATEDRGGEQY
D: .; V: TRBV5-6; J: TRBJ2-5; CDR3: ASSILQGKETQY
D: TRBD2; V: TRBV5-1; J: TRBJ2-1; CDR3: ASSFVAGGYNEQF